The following is a TCR beta chain sequence with its context. Profiling relied on immunoSEQ multiplex PCR, and the TCRdb table lists in-frame clones only, not all of them. The sample lists under 200,000 clones, roughly nine tenths seen once, with just under 25% in the top ten. The data stem from a study of blood T cell repertoires in COVID-19. Overall study context: Either two negative PCRs, clearance, or symptom resolution qualified Cohort 3 donors as recovered. Sites across the United States, Italy and Spain contributed samples from acute and convalescent COVID-19.

Clinical history as reported by participants underpinned cohort assignment. CDR1 and CDR2 (germline): MNHEY, SMNVEV (reference sequence). The CDR3 consists of 15 residues. Trimming took off 4 bases at V and 2 bases at J, with 13 bases between the two ends. This sequence joins TRBV27 and TRBJ2-3; D is possibly TRBD1 (5 bases). The receptor was isolated from a woman between 40 and 55 years old in a cohort exposed to, infected with or recovered from COVID-19 (not recorded which). Specimen: PBMCs or T cells enriched from blood (not recorded which). The CDR3 DNA reads TGTGCCAGCAGTTCCCAGGGCGGCCTCACAGATACGCAGTATTTT. It codes for CASSSQGGLTDTQYF.